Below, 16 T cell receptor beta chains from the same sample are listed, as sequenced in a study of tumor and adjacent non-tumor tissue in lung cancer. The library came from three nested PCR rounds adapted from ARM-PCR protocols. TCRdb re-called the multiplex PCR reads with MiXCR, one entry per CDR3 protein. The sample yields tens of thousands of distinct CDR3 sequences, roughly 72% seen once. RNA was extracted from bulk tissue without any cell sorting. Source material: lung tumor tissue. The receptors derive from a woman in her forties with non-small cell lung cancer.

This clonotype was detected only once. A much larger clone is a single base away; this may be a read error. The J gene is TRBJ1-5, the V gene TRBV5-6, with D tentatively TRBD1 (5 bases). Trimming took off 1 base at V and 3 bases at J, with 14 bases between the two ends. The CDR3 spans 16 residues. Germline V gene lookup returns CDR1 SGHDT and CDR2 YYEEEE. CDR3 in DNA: TGTGCCAGCAGCTTGAGGTATGGGGGACTCAATCAGCCCCAGCATTTT. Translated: CASSLRYGGLNQPQHF.

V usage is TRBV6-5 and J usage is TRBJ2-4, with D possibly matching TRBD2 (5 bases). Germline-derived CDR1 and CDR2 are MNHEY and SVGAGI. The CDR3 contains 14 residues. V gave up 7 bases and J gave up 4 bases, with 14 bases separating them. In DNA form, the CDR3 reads TGTGCCAGCACTACTAGTGGGGAGAAAAACATTCAGTACTTC. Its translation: CASTTSGEKNIQYF.

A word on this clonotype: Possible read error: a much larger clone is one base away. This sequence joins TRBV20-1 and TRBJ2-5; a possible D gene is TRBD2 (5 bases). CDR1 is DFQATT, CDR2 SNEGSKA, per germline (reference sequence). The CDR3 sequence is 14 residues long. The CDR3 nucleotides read TGCAGTGCTAGGCGACTAACAGCTCAAGAGATCCAGTACTTC. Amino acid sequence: CSARRLTAQEIQYF.

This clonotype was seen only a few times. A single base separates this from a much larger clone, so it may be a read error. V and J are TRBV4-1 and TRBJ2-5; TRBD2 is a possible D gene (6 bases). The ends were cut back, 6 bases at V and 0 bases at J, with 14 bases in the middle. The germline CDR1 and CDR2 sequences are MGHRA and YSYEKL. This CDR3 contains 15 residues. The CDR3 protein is CASRRTGEDQETQYF. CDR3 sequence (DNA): TGCGCCAGCAGGCGGACGGGGGAGGACCAAGAGACCCAGTACTTC.

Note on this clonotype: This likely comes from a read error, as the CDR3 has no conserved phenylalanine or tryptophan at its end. The CDR3 region is CASSSRIVASGGLREQFL. The CDR3, as DNA: TGTGCCAGCAGCTCGCGCATCGTAGCTAGCGGGGGGCTAAGGGAGCAGTTCCTC. The genes are TRBV11-2 and TRBJ2-1; the match to TRBD2 covers 11 bases. Germline lookup yields CDR1 SGHAT and CDR2 FQNNGV. CDR3 size: 18 residues. V lost 4 bases, J lost 10 bases, and 18 bases stayed unmatched.

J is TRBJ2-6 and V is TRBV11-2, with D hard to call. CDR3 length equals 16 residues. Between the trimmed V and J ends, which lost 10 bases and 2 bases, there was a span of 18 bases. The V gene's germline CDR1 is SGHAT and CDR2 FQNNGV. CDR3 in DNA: TGTGCCACCAACTGGTCAGACCTCGCTGGGGCCAACGTCCTGACTTTC. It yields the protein CATNWSDLAGANVLTF.

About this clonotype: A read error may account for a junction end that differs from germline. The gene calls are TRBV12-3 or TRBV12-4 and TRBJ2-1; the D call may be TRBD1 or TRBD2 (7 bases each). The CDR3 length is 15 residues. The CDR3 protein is CASSLREGAYNERLF. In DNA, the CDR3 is TGTGCCAGCAGTTTAAGGGAGGGGGCCTACAATGAGCGGTTATTC.

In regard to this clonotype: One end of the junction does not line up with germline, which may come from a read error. CDR3: CASSLPTDNYELCF. The CDR3 DNA follows: TGTGCCAGCAGCCTCCCGACCGACAACTACGAGCTGTGCTTC. The chain uses TRBV5-4 and TRBJ2-7; no firm D call. This CDR3 has 14 amino acids. Germline CDR1 reads SGHNT; CDR2 reads YYREEE (reference sequence).

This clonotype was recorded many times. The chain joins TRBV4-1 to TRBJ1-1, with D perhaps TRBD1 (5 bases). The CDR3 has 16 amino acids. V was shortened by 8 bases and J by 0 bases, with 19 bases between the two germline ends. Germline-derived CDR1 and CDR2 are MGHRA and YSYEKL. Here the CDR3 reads CASDSRAGTLNTEAFF. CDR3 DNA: TGCGCCAGCGACTCACGCGCCGGGACCTTGAACACTGAAGCTTTCTTT.

The CDR3 DNA sequence: TGTACCGGCAGCCGACAGGCTGGCAATGAGCAGTTCTTC. This codes for CTGSRQAGNEQFF. V gene TRBV14 combines with J gene TRBJ2-1; tentative D call: TRBD1 (6 bases). In germline, CDR1 is SGHDN, CDR2 FVKESK. The CDR3 extends over 13 amino acids.

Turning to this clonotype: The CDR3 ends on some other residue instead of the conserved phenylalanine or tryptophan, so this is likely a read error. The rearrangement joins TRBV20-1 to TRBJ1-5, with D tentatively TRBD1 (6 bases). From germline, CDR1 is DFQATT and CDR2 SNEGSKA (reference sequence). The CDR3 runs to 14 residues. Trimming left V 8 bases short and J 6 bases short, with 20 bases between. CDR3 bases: TGCAGTACTATCCACGGGACACAGTTTCAGCCCCAGCATTGT. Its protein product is CSTIHGTQFQPQHC.

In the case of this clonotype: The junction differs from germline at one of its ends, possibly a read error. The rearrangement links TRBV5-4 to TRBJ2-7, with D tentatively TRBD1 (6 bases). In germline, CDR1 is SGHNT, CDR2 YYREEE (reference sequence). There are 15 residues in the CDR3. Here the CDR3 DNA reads TGTACCAGCAGCCCTGTGGGGGCAGGGGCCTACGAGCAGTACTTC. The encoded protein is CTSSPVGAGAYEQYF. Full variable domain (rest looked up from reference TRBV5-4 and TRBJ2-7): ETGVTQSPTHLIKTRGQQVTLRCSSQSGHNTVSWYQQALGQGPQFIFQYYREEENGRGNFPPRFSGLQFPNYSSELNVNALELDDSALYLCTSSPVGAGAYEQYFGPGTRLTVT.

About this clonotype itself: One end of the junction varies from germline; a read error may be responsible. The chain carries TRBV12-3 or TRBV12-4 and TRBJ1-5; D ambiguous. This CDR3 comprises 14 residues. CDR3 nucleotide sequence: TGTGCCAGCAGTCTCCTAGACCTCAATCAGCTCCAGCATTTT. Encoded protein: CASSLLDLNQLQHF.

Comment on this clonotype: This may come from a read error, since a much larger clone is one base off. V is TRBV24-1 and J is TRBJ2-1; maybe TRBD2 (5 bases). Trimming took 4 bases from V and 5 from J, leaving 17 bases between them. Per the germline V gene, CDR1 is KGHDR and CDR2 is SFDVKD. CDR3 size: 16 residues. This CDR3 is CATSDRGRNPHNEQFF. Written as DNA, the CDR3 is TGTGCCACCAGTGACCGCGGGCGTAACCCCCACAATGAGCAGTTCTTC.

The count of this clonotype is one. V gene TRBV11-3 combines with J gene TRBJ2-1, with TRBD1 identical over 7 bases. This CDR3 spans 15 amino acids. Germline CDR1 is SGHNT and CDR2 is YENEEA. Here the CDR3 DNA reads TGTAGCAGCAGCGTTCGGCGACAGGGTAACAATGAGCAGTTCTTC. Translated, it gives CSSSVRRQGNNEQFF.

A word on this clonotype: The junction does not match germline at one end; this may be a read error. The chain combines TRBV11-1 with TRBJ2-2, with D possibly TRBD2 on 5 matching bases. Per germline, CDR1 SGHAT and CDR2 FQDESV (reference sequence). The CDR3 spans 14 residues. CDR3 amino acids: CTSSRDGYTGELFF. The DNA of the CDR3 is TGTACCAGCAGCCGGGATGGGTACACCGGGGAGCTGTTTTTT.